This T cell receptor beta chain was retrieved from a study of blood T cell repertoires in COVID-19 (dated by TCRdb to the early 2020s). Turning to the overall study: The collaborator samples originated in the United States, Italy and Spain and spanned the acute and convalescent phases of COVID-19. The prospective study material was composed of cDNA or gDNA derived from T cells, B-cell-depleted T cells, or PBMCs. The dataset comprised deeply sampled blood TCRbeta repertoires from subjects exposed to, actively infected with, or recovered from COVID-19. The repertoires were released in a freely available public database intended as a resource for research on the immune response to SARS-CoV-2. The samples were drawn from the first 160 participants of the ongoing ImmuneRACE study and from some 1,300 subjects provided by 6 global collaborators. A de-identified subject ID, COVID-19 status, age in years and sex were almost always included in the sample metadata. HLA class I and class II types, where available, came from metadata supplied by the sample provider rather than from assay-based typing. Beyond this particular receptor, the publication reports: How much clinical and demographic metadata was included differed by source and by participant, and the metadata was provided uncurated.

As for this clone: The clone's antigen remains unknown. The record has no base qualities; no much larger clone is one base away.

The immunoSEQ Assay, a bias-controlled multiplex PCR, was used to amplify TCRbeta CDR3 regions from genomic DNA. As for the original processing: Within the assay, amplification of reference gene primers was used to estimate how many nucleated cells each sample contained. To quantify the absolute abundance of each unique TCRbeta CDR3 rearrangement, sequence reads were collapsed and filtered. For each sample, productive Simpson clonality was calculated by taking the square root of Simpson's diversity index across productive rearrangements. Imported from immuneACCESS, the table was reduced by TCRdb to in-frame sequences with V and J called. These copies leave out some clones; in studies compared against another copy, an unresolved V gene accounts for under half, and the cause of the remainder is not known. V and J calls and clone size are as listed in that table; D and trimming were resolved from the DNA. This sample holds a few hundred thousand clones; approximately 87% were observed only once. The ten largest clones add up to over 2% of the sample.

The collaborating institutions used their own protocols to collect whole blood in K2EDTA tubes. For TCRbeta analysis, collaborators shipped samples in one of three forms: frozen whole blood, isolated PBMCs, or DNA extracted from either of those sample types. V sheds 7 bases and J sheds 0 bases, leaving 18 bases between their ends. The CDR3 runs 15 amino acids, cysteine and phenylalanine included. The read is trimmed to its CDR3 DNA, 45 bases read in frame from base 1. CDR1 and CDR2 are drawn from the germline V gene: SQVTM, ANQGSEA. The rearranged chain carries TRBV29-1 and TRBJ1-2, with the D segment identity uncertain. The sequenced sample consisted of peripheral blood. This TCR came from a woman aged 50 to 60 with acute or convalescent COVID-19. The DNA is as follows: TGCAGCGCTGCCTTTGACACCTTAGCTAACTATGGCTACACCTTC. Translated, it gives CSAAFDTLANYGYTF.